One sample yielded the 2 T cell receptor beta chains listed below, sequenced in a study of shared T cell receptors in the human thymus. Sequencing used immunoSEQ multiplex PCR; TCRdb keeps in-frame clones, though not all of them. The table has some 760,000 clones, approximately 85% seen once; the top ten hold around 0.01%. The data also belong to a second study, concerning human thymus T cells.

Sequencing was carried out using thymocytes. The receptor source for this set is a girl in the first two years of life with a congenital heart defect.

The chain links TRBV7-3 to TRBJ2-1; the D gene is possibly TRBD2 (6 bases). CDR3 length: 21 amino acids. V lost 2 bases to trimming and J lost 7 bases, with 33 bases between them. Per germline, CDR1 SGHTA and CDR2 FQGTGA. Here the CDR3 reads CASSLPLPEEELSTGVNEQFF. CDR3 nucleotides: TGTGCCAGCAGCTTACCTTTACCCGAAGAAGAACTTAGCACGGGGGTAAATGAGCAGTTCTTC.

The gene calls are TRBV15 and TRBJ1-1; D perhaps matches TRBD1 (6 bases). Trimming took off 2 bases at V and 3 bases at J, with 25 bases between the two ends. There are 19 residues in the CDR3. CDR1 is LNHNV, CDR2 YYDKDF, per germline (reference sequence). Written as DNA, the CDR3 is TGTGCCACCAGCAGACCGACCTTTTCAACAGGGTTGGTGGACACTGAAGCTTTCTTT. As protein: CATSRPTFSTGLVDTEAFF.